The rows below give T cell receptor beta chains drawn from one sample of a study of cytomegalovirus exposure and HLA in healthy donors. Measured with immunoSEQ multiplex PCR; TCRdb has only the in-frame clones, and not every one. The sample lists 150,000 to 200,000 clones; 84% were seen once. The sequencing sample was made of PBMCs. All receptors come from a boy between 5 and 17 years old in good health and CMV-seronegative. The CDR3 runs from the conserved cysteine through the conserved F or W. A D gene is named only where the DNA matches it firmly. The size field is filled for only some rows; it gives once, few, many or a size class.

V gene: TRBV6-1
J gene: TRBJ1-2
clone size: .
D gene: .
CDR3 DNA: TGTGCCAGCAGTGACGACCGAACAGAGCCTCCTAACTATGGCTACACCTTC
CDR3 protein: CASSDDRTEPPNYGYTF

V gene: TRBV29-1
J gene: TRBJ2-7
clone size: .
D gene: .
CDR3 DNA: TGCAGCGTTGAGATAGCAACCCACGGCTACGAGCAGTACTTC
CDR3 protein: CSVEIATHGYEQYF

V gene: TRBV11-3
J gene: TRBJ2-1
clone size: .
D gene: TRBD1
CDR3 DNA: TGTGCCAGCAGCGTACCGGGACAGGAGCAGTTCTTC
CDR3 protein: CASSVPGQEQFF

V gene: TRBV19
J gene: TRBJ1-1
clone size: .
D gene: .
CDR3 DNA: TGTGCCAGTAGTATAGAGCGGGACGGTACTATGAACACTGAAGCTTTCTTT
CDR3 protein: CASSIERDGTMNTEAFF

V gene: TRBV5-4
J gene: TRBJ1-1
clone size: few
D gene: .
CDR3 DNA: TGTGCCAGCGGACAAATGAACACTGAAGCTTTCTTT
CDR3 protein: CASGQMNTEAFF

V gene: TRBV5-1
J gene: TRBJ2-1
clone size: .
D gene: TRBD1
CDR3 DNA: TGCGCCAGCAGCTTGGGGGGGACAGTGAACAATGAGCAGTTCTTC
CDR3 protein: CASSLGGTVNNEQFF

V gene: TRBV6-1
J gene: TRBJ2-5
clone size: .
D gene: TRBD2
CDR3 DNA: TGTGCCAGCAGTGAAGGCAAGGTAGCGGGATCAGAGACCCAGTACTTC
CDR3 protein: CASSEGKVAGSETQYF

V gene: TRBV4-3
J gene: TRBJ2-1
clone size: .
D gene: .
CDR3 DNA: TGCGCCAGCAGCCAAGATGGGGCTTCCGGGACAAATGAGCAGTTCTTC
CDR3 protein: CASSQDGASGTNEQFF

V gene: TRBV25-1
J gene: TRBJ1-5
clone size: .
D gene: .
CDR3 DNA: TGTGCCAGCAAAAAAACCGGACATCTAAGGAGCAATCAGCCCCAGCATTTT
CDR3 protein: CASKKTGHLRSNQPQHF

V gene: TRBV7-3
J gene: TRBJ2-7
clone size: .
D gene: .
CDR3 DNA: TGTGCCAGCGGAGATGGGCAGGGTGGCGACGAGCAGTACTTC
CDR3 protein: CASGDGQGGDEQYF